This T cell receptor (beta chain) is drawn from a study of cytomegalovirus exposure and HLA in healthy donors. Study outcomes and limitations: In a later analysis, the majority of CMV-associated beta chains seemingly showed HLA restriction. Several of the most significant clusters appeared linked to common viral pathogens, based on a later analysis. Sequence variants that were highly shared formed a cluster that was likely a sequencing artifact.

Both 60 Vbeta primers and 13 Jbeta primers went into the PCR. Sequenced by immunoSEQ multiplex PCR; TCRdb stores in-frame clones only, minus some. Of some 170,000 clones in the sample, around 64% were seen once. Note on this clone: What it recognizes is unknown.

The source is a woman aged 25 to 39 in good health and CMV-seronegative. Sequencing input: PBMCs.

The chain's CDR3 is CASSDKIGVTEAFF. The CDR3 coding sequence is TGTGCCAGCAGTGACAAGATAGGGGTCACTGAAGCTTTCTTT. V and J are TRBV6-1 and TRBJ1-1; D perhaps matches TRBD1 (5 bases). Trimming removed 3 bases at V and 4 bases at J, with 12 bases between. This CDR3 spans 14 amino acids. From germline, CDR1 is MNHNS and CDR2 SASEGT.